Included here is one T cell receptor beta chain sequence, with context. Its matching antigen is unknown. Sequencing was performed with immunoSEQ multiplex PCR; in TCRdb, only in-frame clones are kept and a portion is missing. The sample includes about 120,000 clones, 70% to 90% of them seen just once. The CDR3 has 15 amino acids. The germline V gene has CDR1 MNHEY and CDR2 SVGAGI. Trimming removed 4 bases from V and 0 bases from J, with 10 bases in between. This record comes from a study of T cell responses to AZD1222 COVID-19 vaccine. Regarding the study as a whole: Just a handful of people given AZD1222 tested seropositive at baseline. A rise in Spike-specific TCR breadth and depth followed two AZD1222 doses. Across the whole spike, CD4 TCRs peaked at regions 160-218 and 743-854. Reportedly, nearly half of unique spike TCRs recognized epitopes outside B.1.351/B.1.1.7 mutations.

This specimen consisted of peripheral blood, obtained on day 0 of AZD1222 vaccination. The rearrangement uses TRBV6-5 and TRBJ1-3; no definite D call. This TCR came from an adult in good health. The DNA of the CDR3 is TGTGCCAGCAGTTTAGGACGGTACTCTGGAAACACCATATATTTT. Encoded protein: CASSLGRYSGNTIYF.